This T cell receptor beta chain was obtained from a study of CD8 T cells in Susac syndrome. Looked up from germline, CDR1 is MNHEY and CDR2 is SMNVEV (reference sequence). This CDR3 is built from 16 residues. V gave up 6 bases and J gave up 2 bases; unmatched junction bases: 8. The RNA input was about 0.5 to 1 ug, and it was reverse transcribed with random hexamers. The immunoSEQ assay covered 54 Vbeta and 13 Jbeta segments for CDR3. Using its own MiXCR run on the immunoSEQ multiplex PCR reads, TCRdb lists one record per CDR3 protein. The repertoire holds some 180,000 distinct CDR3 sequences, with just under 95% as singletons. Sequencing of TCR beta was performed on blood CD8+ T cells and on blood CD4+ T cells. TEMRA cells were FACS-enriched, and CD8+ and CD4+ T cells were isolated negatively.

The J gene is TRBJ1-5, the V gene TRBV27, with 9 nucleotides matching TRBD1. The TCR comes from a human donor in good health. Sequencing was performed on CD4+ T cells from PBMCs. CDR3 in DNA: TGTGCCAGCAGCCCCGTGGGGGACAGGGGCAATCAGCCCCAGCATTTT. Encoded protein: CASSPVGDRGNQPQHF.